This TCR beta chain was sequenced for a study of TIL therapy for anti-PD-1-resistant metastatic lung cancer (dated by TCRdb to 2020 to 2022). Turning to the overall study: Enrolled patients had a median age of approximately 49 years (range about 38-80) and a median tumor PD-L1 proportion score of roughly 6%. The cohort was predominantly lung adenocarcinoma, with a few EGFR-mutant and two ALK-rearranged tumors, and half of patients were current or former smokers. A median non-synonymous tumor mutation burden of approximately 1.5 mutations per megabase was determined across the cohort by whole-exome sequencing. Clonotypes were tracked across tumor, expanded TIL product and serial blood samples by T cell receptor beta sequencing of tumor and peripheral blood.

The paper's findings and limits, for the study overall: Because the cohort was highly selected, with more treatment-naive, never-smoker and oncogene-addicted patients than is typical, generalizability is limited. The study protocol defined all tumor marker inferences as exploratory. Higher clonality and lower diversity were observed in expanded TIL cultures than in baseline intratumoral T cells (median clonality around 6% vs 30%, p < 0.0001). Clonal turnover during TIL culture was high, and many clones enriched in the product were not detected in the baseline tumor, suggesting clonal contraction instead of faithful expansion.

TCR beta CDR3 regions were amplified from genomic DNA by bias-controlled multiplex PCR with the immunoSEQ v3 hsTCRB kit. An Illumina NextSeq 500 was used to sequence the TCR libraries, reaching approximately 2 million read pairs at survey level or roughly 5-6.5 million at deep level. The original methods were these. V, D and J genes were assigned, non-productive sequences were removed, and clonality was reported by immunoSEQ Analyzer software. To compare repertoires between infused TIL and blood, productive Simpson clonality was used along with the Morisita overlap index of productive TRB rearrangements. TCRdb took this table from immuneACCESS and kept in-frame rearrangements with V and J called. Such tables lack part of the clones; where checked against another copy, unresolved V genes explain under half of the gap, and the rest is unexplained. Clone size and V and J calls were adopted from that table, with D and trimming inferred from the DNA. A total of roughly 26,000 clones appear in this sample, 55% to 80% of them only once. Approximately 7% of the sample rests with the top ten.

What the time point label conveys for this sample: pre-treatment sample, taken before nivolumab and TIL therapy. Excised metastases, mostly pleural nodules or supraclavicular lymph nodes, were used as baseline tumor samples and were taken from the same resection from which TIL were grown. Before any PD-1/PD-L1 blockade was given, tumors were harvested, nivolumab was then administered, and patients who progressed went on to receive lymphodepletion, an infusion of expanded TIL, and IL-2. Between late 2017 and early 2020, a dual-center phase I trial enrolled adults who had stage 4 NSCLC. Samples came from a single-arm, open-label phase I trial of tumor-infiltrating lymphocyte therapy with nivolumab in advanced non-small cell lung cancer. For each resected tumor, portions were snap-frozen in liquid nitrogen and kept at -80 degrees C. Tumor regions of interest were chosen on H&E sections by laser-capture macrodissection, pulverized into approximately 16 mg aliquots, and extracted with Qiagen Allprep kits.

This clone occurred a few times. Its antigen is unknown. Per-nucleotide qualities are absent, and no much larger clonotype sits a single base away. Taken from the germline V gene, the CDR1 and CDR2 loops are MGHRA and YSYEKL. The junction shows trimming of 3 bases on V and 2 bases on J, plus 11 bases between the germline ends. The CDR3 covers 15 residues, taking in both the cysteine and the phenylalanine. CDR3 DNA is the only sequence kept; it has 45 bases, read in frame from the first base. Recombination connected TRBV4-1 to TRBJ1-5; a confident D gene designation cannot be given. This clonotype originated in a person aged 30 to 80 with non-small cell lung cancer. Sequences were derived from tumor tissue, sampled at baseline. The DNA reads TGCGCCAGCAGCCAGGGTATCGGCGGCAATCAGCCCCAGCATTTT. Its coded protein is CASSQGIGGNQPQHF.